Listed below are T cell receptor beta chains from one sample, sequenced in a study of shared clonotypes between healthy human individuals. Sequencing used immunoSEQ multiplex PCR; TCRdb keeps in-frame clones, though not all of them. This table has 1.5 million to 1.9 million clones, 95% to 99% appearing once. The sample comprised naive CD4+ T cells sorted from blood. These receptors all stem from a man under 40 in good health. The CDR3 runs from the conserved cysteine through the conserved F or W. A D gene is named only where the DNA matches it firmly. Not every row has a clone size; where given, it reads once, few, many or a size class.

v_call: TRBV5-1; d_call: .; j_call: TRBJ2-3; clone_size: .; cdr3_nt: TGCGCCAGCAGCTTGTTGGGGGCAGGGTCAGATACGCAGTATTTT; cdr3_aa: CASSLLGAGSDTQYF
v_call: TRBV6-1; d_call: TRBD1; j_call: TRBJ1-4; clone_size: .; cdr3_nt: TGTGCCAGCAGCGAACTAGCGGGACAGGGGAATGAAAAACTGTTTTTT; cdr3_aa: CASSELAGQGNEKLFF
v_call: TRBV7-2; d_call: .; j_call: TRBJ1-2; clone_size: .; cdr3_nt: TGTGCCAGCAGCTTAGTTAGGAGGGAACGGGGCTACACCTTC; cdr3_aa: CASSLVRRERGYTF
v_call: TRBV20-1; d_call: .; j_call: TRBJ2-1; clone_size: .; cdr3_nt: TGCAGTGCTAGGGGAACGGGGCAGTTCTTC; cdr3_aa: CSARGTGQFF
v_call: TRBV5-4; d_call: .; j_call: TRBJ2-1; clone_size: .; cdr3_nt: TGTGCCAGCAGCCTTGACTACAATGAGCAGTTCTTC; cdr3_aa: CASSLDYNEQFF
v_call: TRBV28; d_call: .; j_call: TRBJ1-1; clone_size: .; cdr3_nt: TGTGCCAGCAGCCTTACCAGGGTCGGAGCTTTCTTT; cdr3_aa: CASSLTRVGAFF
v_call: TRBV6-5; d_call: .; j_call: TRBJ2-3; clone_size: .; cdr3_nt: TGTGCCAGCTTCTTCCGAGAGCCCCCGGATACGCAGTATTTT; cdr3_aa: CASFFREPPDTQYF
v_call: TRBV7-8; d_call: .; j_call: TRBJ1-1; clone_size: .; cdr3_nt: TGTGCCAGCAGCTTACCCACGCCCACTGAAGCTTTCTTT; cdr3_aa: CASSLPTPTEAFF
v_call: TRBV30; d_call: TRBD2; j_call: TRBJ2-3; clone_size: .; cdr3_nt: TGTGCCTGGAGTGTACTAGCGGGGCCTACAGATACGCAGTATTTT; cdr3_aa: CAWSVLAGPTDTQYF
v_call: TRBV30; d_call: .; j_call: TRBJ2-5; clone_size: .; cdr3_nt: TGTGCCTGGGGGCAGACCCAAGAGACCCAGTACTTC; cdr3_aa: CAWGQTQETQYF
v_call: TRBV5-1; d_call: TRBD1; j_call: TRBJ2-7; clone_size: .; cdr3_nt: TGCGCCAGCAGACCCGGGACAGGCTCCTACGAGCAGTACTTC; cdr3_aa: CASRPGTGSYEQYF
v_call: TRBV18; d_call: .; j_call: TRBJ2-3; clone_size: .; cdr3_nt: TGTGCCAGCTCCCATATAGGGGGGCCGGGCACAGATACGCAGTATTTT; cdr3_aa: CASSHIGGPGTDTQYF
v_call: TRBV25-1; d_call: TRBD1; j_call: TRBJ1-2; clone_size: .; cdr3_nt: TGTGCCAGCAGTGAAAGACAGGGGTCCTATGGCTACACCTTC; cdr3_aa: CASSERQGSYGYTF
v_call: TRBV5-1; d_call: .; j_call: TRBJ2-5; clone_size: once; cdr3_nt: TGCGCCAGCAGTCCCAGGGTAAGAGAGACCCAGTACTTC; cdr3_aa: CASSPRVRETQYF
v_call: TRBV25-1; d_call: TRBD1; j_call: TRBJ1-2; clone_size: .; cdr3_nt: TGTGCCAGCAGCGACAGGGACTCGTTTGGCTACACCTTC; cdr3_aa: CASSDRDSFGYTF
v_call: TRBV28; d_call: TRBD2; j_call: TRBJ2-1; clone_size: .; cdr3_nt: TGTGCCAGCCTCGGGGACTACTACAATGAGCAGTTCTTC; cdr3_aa: CASLGDYYNEQFF
v_call: TRBV9; d_call: .; j_call: TRBJ1-2; clone_size: .; cdr3_nt: TGTGCCAGCAGCGTAGCAGGGAACTATGGCTACACCTTC; cdr3_aa: CASSVAGNYGYTF
v_call: TRBV29-1; d_call: .; j_call: TRBJ1-4; clone_size: .; cdr3_nt: TGCAGCGCAAAGGGGAGGGGTCGGGAAAAACTGTTTTTT; cdr3_aa: CSAKGRGREKLFF
v_call: TRBV12-5; d_call: TRBD1; j_call: TRBJ2-7; clone_size: .; cdr3_nt: TGTGCTAGTGGGACAGGGGGTTACGAGCAGTACTTC; cdr3_aa: CASGTGGYEQYF
v_call: TRBV4-1; d_call: TRBD2; j_call: TRBJ2-7; clone_size: .; cdr3_nt: TGCGCCAGCAGCCAAGACACCCATGGACTAGCGGACTCCTACGAGCAGTACTTC; cdr3_aa: CASSQDTHGLADSYEQYF
v_call: TRBV14; d_call: .; j_call: TRBJ1-2; clone_size: .; cdr3_nt: TGTGCCAGCAGCCCAGACAGGAACTATGGCTACACCTTC; cdr3_aa: CASSPDRNYGYTF
v_call: TRBV5-6; d_call: .; j_call: TRBJ2-3; clone_size: .; cdr3_nt: TGTGCCAGCAGCTTGCCCTCCGCAGGCCATACGCAGTATTTT; cdr3_aa: CASSLPSAGHTQYF
v_call: TRBV2; d_call: .; j_call: TRBJ1-2; clone_size: .; cdr3_nt: TGTGCCAGCATGGTGGACCGGAGTCCCCTATATGGCTACACCTTC; cdr3_aa: CASMVDRSPLYGYTF
v_call: TRBV5-1; d_call: .; j_call: TRBJ1-2; clone_size: .; cdr3_nt: TGCGCCAGCAGCCCAGGACAGTATGGCTACACCTTC; cdr3_aa: CASSPGQYGYTF
v_call: TRBV10-3; d_call: .; j_call: TRBJ1-5; clone_size: .; cdr3_nt: TGTGCCATCAAGGACAGCGGATCTAGCAATCAGCCCCAGCATTTT; cdr3_aa: CAIKDSGSSNQPQHF
v_call: TRBV11-2; d_call: TRBD2; j_call: TRBJ2-5; clone_size: .; cdr3_nt: TGTGCCAGCAGCCCTGGGGGGACTAGAGAAGAGACCCAGTACTTC; cdr3_aa: CASSPGGTREETQYF
v_call: TRBV5-1; d_call: .; j_call: TRBJ1-2; clone_size: .; cdr3_nt: TGCGCCAGCAGTTTTGCGGTCAGTGGGTTTAACTATGGCTACACCTTC; cdr3_aa: CASSFAVSGFNYGYTF
v_call: TRBV27; d_call: .; j_call: TRBJ1-5; clone_size: .; cdr3_nt: TGTGCCAGCGGCAGGGCCAATCAGCCCCAGCATTTT; cdr3_aa: CASGRANQPQHF
v_call: TRBV30; d_call: .; j_call: TRBJ2-1; clone_size: .; cdr3_nt: TGTGCCGGGTATTCGGGGCAGCAGTTCTTC; cdr3_aa: CAGYSGQQFF
v_call: TRBV14; d_call: .; j_call: TRBJ2-7; clone_size: .; cdr3_nt: TGTGCCAGCAGCCAAGATCCCGTAAGCTCCTACGAGCAGTACTTC; cdr3_aa: CASSQDPVSSYEQYF
v_call: TRBV11-2; d_call: .; j_call: TRBJ2-7; clone_size: .; cdr3_nt: TGTGCCAGCAGTTACTCCCCGGTATCACCCTACGAGCAGTACTTC; cdr3_aa: CASSYSPVSPYEQYF
v_call: TRBV2; d_call: .; j_call: TRBJ2-7; clone_size: .; cdr3_nt: TGTGCCAGCAGTAAAACAGATTTCCACTACGAGCAGTACTTC; cdr3_aa: CASSKTDFHYEQYF
v_call: TRBV7-8; d_call: .; j_call: TRBJ2-3; clone_size: .; cdr3_nt: TGTGCCAGCAGCTTGGAAGGGACAGATACGCAGTATTTT; cdr3_aa: CASSLEGTDTQYF
v_call: TRBV11-3; d_call: .; j_call: TRBJ2-7; clone_size: .; cdr3_nt: TGTGCCAGCAGCTTAGATCCAGGTACGGGCGAGCAGTACTTC; cdr3_aa: CASSLDPGTGEQYF
v_call: TRBV27; d_call: .; j_call: TRBJ2-3; clone_size: .; cdr3_nt: TGTGCCAGCAGCAGCACAGATACGCAGTATTTT; cdr3_aa: CASSSTDTQYF
v_call: TRBV19; d_call: .; j_call: TRBJ1-5; clone_size: .; cdr3_nt: TGTGCCAGTAGTATAGGCGGGTTGGGGCAGCCCCAGCATTTT; cdr3_aa: CASSIGGLGQPQHF
v_call: TRBV28; d_call: .; j_call: TRBJ1-4; clone_size: once; cdr3_nt: TGTGCCAGCAGCCTAATAACGGGTGAAAAACTGTTTTTT; cdr3_aa: CASSLITGEKLFF
v_call: TRBV5-6; d_call: .; j_call: TRBJ2-7; clone_size: once; cdr3_nt: TGTGCCAGCAGCTTAAGGGAACACTACGAGCAGTACTTC; cdr3_aa: CASSLREHYEQYF
v_call: TRBV28; d_call: TRBD1; j_call: TRBJ2-7; clone_size: .; cdr3_nt: TGTGCCAGCAGTTTACGAGGGACAGGGCGTTGGGGGGAGCAGTACTTC; cdr3_aa: CASSLRGTGRWGEQYF
v_call: TRBV7-9; d_call: .; j_call: TRBJ2-5; clone_size: .; cdr3_nt: TGTGCCAGCAGCTCCTGGGGAGAATCAGGGGGGGGAGAGACCCAGTACTTC; cdr3_aa: CASSSWGESGGGETQYF
v_call: TRBV6-1; d_call: .; j_call: TRBJ2-1; clone_size: .; cdr3_nt: TGTGCCAGCAGTGAAGTATGGGCGGGGAAGATCTACAATGAGCAGTTCTTC; cdr3_aa: CASSEVWAGKIYNEQFF
v_call: TRBV7-4; d_call: .; j_call: TRBJ2-1; clone_size: .; cdr3_nt: TGTGCCAGCAGCTTAGGAGTAGGAGTCTACAATGAGCAGTTCTTC; cdr3_aa: CASSLGVGVYNEQFF
v_call: TRBV11-2; d_call: .; j_call: TRBJ1-3; clone_size: once; cdr3_nt: TGTGCCAGCAGCTTACCACTTAGGGGATATGGAAACACCATATATTTT; cdr3_aa: CASSLPLRGYGNTIYF
v_call: TRBV6-4; d_call: TRBD1; j_call: TRBJ1-2; clone_size: .; cdr3_nt: TGTGCCAGCAGGCTGTCGCCAGGGGGCTATGGCTACACCTTC; cdr3_aa: CASRLSPGGYGYTF
v_call: TRBV28; d_call: .; j_call: TRBJ2-7; clone_size: .; cdr3_nt: TGTGCCAGCAGTTTGCAGGGGCCCTACGAGCAGTACTTC; cdr3_aa: CASSLQGPYEQYF
v_call: TRBV10-3; d_call: .; j_call: TRBJ2-7; clone_size: .; cdr3_nt: TGTGCCATCAGTGTAAAAGGCGACGAGCAGTACTTC; cdr3_aa: CAISVKGDEQYF
v_call: TRBV7-2; d_call: .; j_call: TRBJ2-5; clone_size: .; cdr3_nt: TGTGCCAGCAGCTTAGCCGGGGTCTCTTCAGAGACCCAGTACTTC; cdr3_aa: CASSLAGVSSETQYF
v_call: TRBV2; d_call: .; j_call: TRBJ2-7; clone_size: .; cdr3_nt: TGTGCCAGCAGTAACTGGGGGCCCGCCGAGCAGTACTTC; cdr3_aa: CASSNWGPAEQYF
v_call: TRBV18; d_call: TRBD1; j_call: TRBJ2-2; clone_size: .; cdr3_nt: TGTGCCAGCTCACCTTCTGGACAGGGTGCAACCCGAGACGGGGAGCTGTTTTTT; cdr3_aa: CASSPSGQGATRDGELFF
v_call: TRBV5-4; d_call: TRBD2; j_call: TRBJ2-1; clone_size: .; cdr3_nt: TGTGCCAGCGGGCGGGAGGGGACCCGAGGATACAATGAGCAGTTCTTC; cdr3_aa: CASGREGTRGYNEQFF
v_call: TRBV10-2; d_call: .; j_call: TRBJ2-7; clone_size: .; cdr3_nt: TGCGCCAGCAGTGACAGGTTTCCCTACGAGCAGTACTTC; cdr3_aa: CASSDRFPYEQYF
v_call: TRBV7-2; d_call: TRBD2; j_call: TRBJ2-4; clone_size: once; cdr3_nt: TGTGCCAGCAGCACACGGACTAGCGGACGACTAGCCAAAAACATTCAGTACTTC; cdr3_aa: CASSTRTSGRLAKNIQYF
v_call: TRBV28; d_call: .; j_call: TRBJ1-2; clone_size: .; cdr3_nt: TGTGCCAGCAGTTTTTGGGCAGGGCCTGGCTACACCTTC; cdr3_aa: CASSFWAGPGYTF
v_call: TRBV28; d_call: .; j_call: TRBJ2-7; clone_size: .; cdr3_nt: TGTGCCAGCAGCGCAGATACCTACGAGCAGTACTTC; cdr3_aa: CASSADTYEQYF
v_call: TRBV4-3; d_call: TRBD2; j_call: TRBJ2-7; clone_size: .; cdr3_nt: TGCGCCAGCAGCCAAGATGCCAGCGGGATTGTCAGGGAGCAGTACTTC; cdr3_aa: CASSQDASGIVREQYF
v_call: TRBV30; d_call: .; j_call: TRBJ2-7; clone_size: .; cdr3_nt: TGTGCCTGGAGCCAGAAAAGATACGAGCAGTACTTC; cdr3_aa: CAWSQKRYEQYF